The 4 T cell receptor beta chains listed next were all sequenced from one sample in a study of shared clonotypes between healthy human individuals. Naivety among CD8 cells was defined by CD45RO negativity and positive CCR7 selection, thereby excluding terminally differentiated effector memory CD45RA+ cells. Data came from immunoSEQ multiplex PCR; TCRdb stores just in-frame clones and leaves some out. The table shows about 610,000 clones, with approximately 96% occurring only once. Sequenced sample: naive CD8+ T cells sorted from blood. The receptors come from a woman between 25 and 40 years old in good health.

This chain uses TRBV28 with TRBJ2-7; 11 bases agree with TRBD1. V was clipped by 2 bases and J by 7 bases; unmatched bases: 7. From germline, CDR1 is MDHEN and CDR2 SYDVKM. CDR3 length: 15 amino acids. The CDR3 nucleotides read TGTGCCAGCAGTTTAGTAGGACAGGGGGCATCAGAGCAGTACTTC. Residues: CASSLVGQGASEQYF.

The genes are TRBV27 and TRBJ2-3; D not certain. Germline lookup yields CDR1 MNHEY and CDR2 SMNVEV (reference sequence). V shed 4 bases and J shed 7 bases, with 6 bases lying between them. The CDR3 consists of 11 residues. The CDR3 DNA is TGTGCCAGCAGTTCTACACATACGCAGTATTTT. This encodes CASSSTHTQYF.

CDR3 nucleotide sequence: TGTGCCAGCAGCGCAGACCTTTCCCACACTGAAGCTTTCTTT. Its protein is CASSADLSHTEAFF. The chain carries TRBV9 and TRBJ1-1; D is ambiguous. The CDR3 has 14 residues. Trimming took off 3 bases at V and 3 bases at J, with 12 bases between the two ends. Germline V gene lookup returns CDR1 SGDLS and CDR2 YYNGEE.

This chain uses TRBV6-5 with TRBJ1-4, with D perhaps TRBD1 (5 bases). The germline V gene encodes CDR1 MNHEY and CDR2 SVGAGI. The CDR3 is 14 amino acids. V lost 2 bases to trimming and J lost 6 bases, with 10 bases between them. The CDR3 DNA follows: TGTGCCAGCAGTTACGGGGGAGGGGATGAAAAACTGTTTTTT. It codes for CASSYGGGDEKLFF.